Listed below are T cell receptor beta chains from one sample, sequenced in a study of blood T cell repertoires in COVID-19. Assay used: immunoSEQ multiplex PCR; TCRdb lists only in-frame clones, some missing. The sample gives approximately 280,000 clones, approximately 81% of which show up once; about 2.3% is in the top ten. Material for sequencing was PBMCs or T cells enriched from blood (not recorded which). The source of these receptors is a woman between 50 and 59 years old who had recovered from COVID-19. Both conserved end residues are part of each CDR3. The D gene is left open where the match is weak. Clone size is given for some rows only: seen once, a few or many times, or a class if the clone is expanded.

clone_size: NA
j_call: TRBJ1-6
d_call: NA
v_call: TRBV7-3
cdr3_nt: TGTGCCAGCAGCCCCGCGATCAATTCACCCCTCCACTTT
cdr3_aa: CASSPAINSPLHF

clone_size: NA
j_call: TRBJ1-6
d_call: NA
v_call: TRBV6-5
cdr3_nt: TGTGCCAGCTGGGAGGGGATATCCTATAATTCACCCCTCCACTTT
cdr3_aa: CASWEGISYNSPLHF

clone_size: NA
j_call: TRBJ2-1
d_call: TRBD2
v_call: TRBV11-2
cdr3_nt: TGTGCCAGCAGCATACTAGCGGGATCGGACAATGAGCAGTTCTTC
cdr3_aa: CASSILAGSDNEQFF

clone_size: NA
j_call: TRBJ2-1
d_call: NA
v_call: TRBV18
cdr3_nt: TGTGCCAGCTCACCAACGGCGGGACAGCTAGACAATGAGCAGTTCTTC
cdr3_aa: CASSPTAGQLDNEQFF

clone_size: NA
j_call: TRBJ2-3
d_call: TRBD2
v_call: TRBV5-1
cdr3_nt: TGCGCCAGCAGCTATACTAGCGCGAATACGCAGTATTTT
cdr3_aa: CASSYTSANTQYF

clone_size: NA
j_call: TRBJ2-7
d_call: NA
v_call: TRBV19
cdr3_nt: TGTGCCAGTAGAACACAGGGGGACTACGGCGAGCAGTACTTC
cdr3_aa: CASRTQGDYGEQYF

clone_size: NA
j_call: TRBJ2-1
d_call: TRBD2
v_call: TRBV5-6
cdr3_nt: TGTGCCAGCAGCTTCGGGGCGGGAGCAATGTACAATGAGCAGTTCTTC
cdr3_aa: CASSFGAGAMYNEQFF

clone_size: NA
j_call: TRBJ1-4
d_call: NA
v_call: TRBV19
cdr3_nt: TGTGCCAGTAGTATCGGGGGGATCGGGGAAAAACTGTTTTTT
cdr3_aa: CASSIGGIGEKLFF

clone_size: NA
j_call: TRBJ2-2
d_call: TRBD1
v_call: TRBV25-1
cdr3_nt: TGTGCCAGCAGTGAATCGTACACTGACAGGGCGAACACCGGGGAGCTGTTTTTT
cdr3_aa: CASSESYTDRANTGELFF

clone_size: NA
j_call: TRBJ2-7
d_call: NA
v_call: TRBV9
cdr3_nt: TGTGCCAGCAGCGCTACGGGGGATGTCGCCTACGAGCAGTACTTC
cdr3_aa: CASSATGDVAYEQYF

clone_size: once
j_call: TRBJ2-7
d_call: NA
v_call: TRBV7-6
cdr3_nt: TGTGCCAGCAGCTTAGCGCGGCCGGGATCTGGCGAGCAGTACTTC
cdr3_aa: CASSLARPGSGEQYF

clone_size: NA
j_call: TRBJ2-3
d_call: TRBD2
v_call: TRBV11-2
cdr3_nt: TGTGCCAGCAGCTCAGTTAGCGGGGGTCTTAGCACAGATACGCAGTATTTT
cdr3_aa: CASSSVSGGLSTDTQYF

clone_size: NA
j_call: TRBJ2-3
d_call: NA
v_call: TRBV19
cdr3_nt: TGTGCCAGTTCTGCCGGGTCCGGTGGGAGGCTAAGGAGTACGCAGTATTTT
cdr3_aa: CASSAGSGGRLRSTQYF

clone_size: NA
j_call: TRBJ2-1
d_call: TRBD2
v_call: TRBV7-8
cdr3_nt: TGTGCCAGCAGCTGGCCCAAAAGCTCGACTAGCGGTATCCGTCATGAGCAGTTCTTC
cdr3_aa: CASSWPKSSTSGIRHEQFF

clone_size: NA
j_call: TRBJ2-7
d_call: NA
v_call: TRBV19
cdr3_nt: TGTGCCAGTAGTATGTACAACTCCTACGAGCAGTACTTC
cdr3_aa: CASSMYNSYEQYF

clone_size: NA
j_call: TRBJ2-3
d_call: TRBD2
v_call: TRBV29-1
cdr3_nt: TGCAGCGTTTGTAGTAGCGGGTCCACAGATACGCAGTATTTT
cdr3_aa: CSVCSSGSTDTQYF

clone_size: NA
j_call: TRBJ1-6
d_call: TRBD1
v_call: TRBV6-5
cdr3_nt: TGTGCCAGCAGTTCATACTCGACAGGGGGAAATTCACCCCTCCACTTT
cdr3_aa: CASSSYSTGGNSPLHF

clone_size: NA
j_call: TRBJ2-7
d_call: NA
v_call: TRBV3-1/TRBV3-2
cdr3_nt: TGTGCCAGCAGCCCACTAGGCGACGAGCAGTACTTC
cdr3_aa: CASSPLGDEQYF

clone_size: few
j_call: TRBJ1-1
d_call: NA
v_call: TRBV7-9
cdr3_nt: TGTGCCAGCAGCACAAAACAGACAGGGAACACTGAAGCTTTCTTT
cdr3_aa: CASSTKQTGNTEAFF

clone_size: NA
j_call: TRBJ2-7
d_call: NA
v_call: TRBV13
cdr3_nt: TGTGTCAGCAGCTCGGGTCCCCTTCTCTACGAGCAGTACTTC
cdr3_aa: CVSSSGPLLYEQYF

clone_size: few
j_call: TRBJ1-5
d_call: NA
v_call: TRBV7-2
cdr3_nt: TGTGCCAGCAGCCCGTTGGGCGCAGAGCAGCCCCAGCATTTT
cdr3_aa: CASSPLGAEQPQHF

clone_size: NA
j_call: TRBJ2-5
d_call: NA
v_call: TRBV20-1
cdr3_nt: TGCAGCGGAGGGGTCCAAGAGACCCAGTACTTC
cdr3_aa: CSGGVQETQYF

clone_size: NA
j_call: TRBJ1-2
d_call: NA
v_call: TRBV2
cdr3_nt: TGTGCCAGCAGTGAAAGCTTGGCAGGAACCCAACGTGGCTACACCTTC
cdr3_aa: CASSESLAGTQRGYTF

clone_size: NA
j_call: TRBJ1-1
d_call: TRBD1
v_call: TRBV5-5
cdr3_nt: TGTGCCAGCAGTAACGTATATACAGGGGGTGGAACTGAAGCTTTCTTT
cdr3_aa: CASSNVYTGGGTEAFF

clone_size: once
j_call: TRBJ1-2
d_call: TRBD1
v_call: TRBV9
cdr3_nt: TGTGCCAGCAGCGGAATACGAAAGACAGGGAATGGCTACACCTTC
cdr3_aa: CASSGIRKTGNGYTF

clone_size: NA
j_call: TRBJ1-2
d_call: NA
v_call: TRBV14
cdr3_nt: TGTGCCAGCAGCCAAGCACCGGGGATGCGCTACACCTTC
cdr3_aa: CASSQAPGMRYTF